The clone carrying this T cell receptor (beta chain) was counted between two and nine times. What it binds is not known. All of the isolated RNA was reverse transcribed, so expressed TCRB transcripts were sequenced. Here immunoSEQ multiplex PCR was the method, and the copy in TCRdb shows in-frame clones only, minus some. The table records 150,000 or so clones, less than 9.5% of them present only once. The data were obtained in a study of beta chain features in type 1 diabetes. Germline CDR1 MGHDK, CDR2 SYGVNS. The CDR3 consists of 13 residues. Germline trimming cut 8 bases from V and 2 bases from J; bases unmatched to any gene: 3. Study-wide results and limits: Shorter TCRB CDR3s, moderately but significantly so, were found in Type 1 diabetes patients in all four CD4+ subsets. For type 1 diabetes patients, VDJ junctions showed fewer insertions and more deletions.

This chain connects TRBV25-1 to TRBJ1-5, with 7 bases lining up with TRBD1. This clonotype was obtained from a woman younger than 30 in good health. Sequencing was performed on central memory CD4+ T cells from blood. The DNA for the CDR3 is TGTGCCAGCCTAGGACAGGGCAATCAGCCCCAGCATTTT. Translation gives CASLGQGNQPQHF.